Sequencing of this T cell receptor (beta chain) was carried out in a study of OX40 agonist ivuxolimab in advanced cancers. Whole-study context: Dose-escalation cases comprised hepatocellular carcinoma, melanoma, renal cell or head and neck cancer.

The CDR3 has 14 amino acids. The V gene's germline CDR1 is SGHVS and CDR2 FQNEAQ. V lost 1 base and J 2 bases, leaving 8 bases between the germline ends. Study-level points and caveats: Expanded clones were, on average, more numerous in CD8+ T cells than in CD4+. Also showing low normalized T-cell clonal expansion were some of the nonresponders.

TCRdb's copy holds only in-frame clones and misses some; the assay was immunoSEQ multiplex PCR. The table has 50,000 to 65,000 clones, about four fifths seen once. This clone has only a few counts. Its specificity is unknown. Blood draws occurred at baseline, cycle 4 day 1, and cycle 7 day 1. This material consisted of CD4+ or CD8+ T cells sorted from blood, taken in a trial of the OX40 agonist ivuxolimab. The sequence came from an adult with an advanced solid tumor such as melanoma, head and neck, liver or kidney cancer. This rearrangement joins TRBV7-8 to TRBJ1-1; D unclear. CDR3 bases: TGTGCCAGCAGCTTAGAGGGCTTCAACACTGAAGCTTTCTTT. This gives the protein CASSLEGFNTEAFF.